Listed here are 5 T cell receptor beta chains from one sample, sequenced in a study of regulatory T cells in long-lasting Graves disease. Both iRepertoire HTBI primers and Arm-PCR of CDR3 regions were used to build the TCR beta libraries. TCRdb redid the calling of the multiplex PCR reads with MiXCR, one entry per CDR3 protein. The sample holds some 230,000 distinct CDR3 sequences, approximately 20% seen once. Time point reported: newly diagnosed GD, antithyroid drugs for less than 3 months. With RNA extracted from PBMCs as input, the TCR library was made. This specimen was peripheral blood mononuclear cells (PBMCs), taken at new diagnosis, from a patient treated with antithyroid drugs. These receptor sequences come from a female donor with Graves disease.

This clonotype was picked up many times. This chain joins TRBV28 and TRBJ2-2; TRBD2 matches at 13 bases. The germline V gene has CDR1 MDHEN and CDR2 SYDVKM. V gave up 2 bases and J gave up 5 bases; unmatched junction bases: 5. CDR3 length: 17 amino acids. CDR3 DNA: TGTGCCAGCAGTTTAACGGGACTAGCGGGACCAACCGGGGAGCTGTTTTTT. Amino acid sequence: CASSLTGLAGPTGELFF.

Notes on this clonotype: Since a far larger clone is one base different, this is likely a read error. The V and J genes are TRBV12-3 or TRBV12-4 and TRBJ2-1, with 10 bases identical to TRBD2. The CDR3 length is 15 residues. V gave up 5 bases and J gave up 7 bases; unmatched junction bases: 8. The CDR3 sequence: CASSDQREGRNEQFF. CDR3 in DNA: TGTGCCAGCAGTGACCAGCGGGAGGGCCGAAATGAGCAGTTCTTC.

This clonotype was found many times. A much bigger clone sits one base away, suggesting this may be a read error. The chain employs TRBV2 and TRBJ2-5; D uncertain. The CDR3 is 13 residues long. V lost 1 base and J 4 bases, leaving 7 bases between the germline ends. Germline CDR1 reads SNHLY; CDR2 reads FYNNEI. The CDR3 region has the DNA TGTGCCAGCAGTGAAGAGAATAGAGAGACCCAGTACTTC. Protein: CASSEENRETQYF.

This clonotype has ten or more counts. This chain joins TRBV24-1 and TRBJ2-4, with 7 bases aligning to TRBD1. The J segment lost 7 bases and the V segment lost 4 bases, leaving 6 bases of the junction unmatched. CDR3 length: 14 residues. Germline V gene lookup returns CDR1 KGHDR and CDR2 SFDVKD. The CDR3 DNA reads as TGTGCCACCAGTGAGGCTGACAGGGCGAACATTCAGTACTTC. Its translation is CATSEADRANIQYF.

This clonotype was detected many times. The chain employs TRBV24-1 and TRBJ2-1; D is undetermined. This CDR3 has 14 amino acids. V lost 3 bases and J 8 bases, leaving 13 bases between the germline ends. Germline CDR1 KGHDR, CDR2 SFDVKD. The chain's CDR3 is CATSDSLRFDEQFF. In nucleotides, the CDR3 is TGTGCCACCAGTGATAGCCTAAGGTTTGATGAGCAGTTCTTC.